Listed below are T cell receptor beta chains from one sample, sequenced in a study of cytotoxic CD8 clonotypes in ibrutinib-treated CLL. The method was immunoSEQ multiplex PCR; TCRdb's version includes in-frame clones alone and lacks a portion of them. This sample has under 40,000 clones; around 53% occur once, and the top ten carry approximately 19%. Sequences were derived from PBMCs, sampled before ibrutinib treatment. The receptors come from a human donor with chronic lymphocytic leukemia. Each CDR3 is given with its conserved first and last residue. The D gene is left open where the match is weak. Expanded clones are given a class, and other clones once, few, many or no size at all.

CDR3aa: CASSFSSGAETQYF
CDR3nt: TGTGCCAGCAGTTTCTCTAGCGGGGCAGAGACCCAGTACTTC
j_gene: TRBJ2-5
d_gene: TRBD2
abundance: .
v_gene: TRBV27

CDR3aa: CASSLLRRAHEQFF
CDR3nt: TGTGCCAGCAGTTTATTGCGGAGGGCACACGAGCAGTTCTTC
j_gene: TRBJ2-1
d_gene: .
abundance: .
v_gene: TRBV27

CDR3aa: CASSSLGLVIYEQYF
CDR3nt: TGTGCCAGCAGTTCTTTGGGACTAGTAATCTACGAGCAGTACTTC
j_gene: TRBJ2-7
d_gene: TRBD2
abundance: few
v_gene: TRBV28

CDR3aa: CASSTLIRGASQETQYF
CDR3nt: TGTGCCAGCAGTACACTGATCAGGGGGGCATCTCAAGAGACCCAGTACTTC
j_gene: TRBJ2-5
d_gene: .
abundance: .
v_gene: TRBV28

CDR3aa: CATSRGSGNTIYF
CDR3nt: TGTGCCACCTCCAGGGGCTCTGGAAACACCATATATTTT
j_gene: TRBJ1-3
d_gene: .
abundance: once
v_gene: TRBV6-5

CDR3aa: CSLTGVETQYF
CDR3nt: TGCAGCCTGACAGGGGTGGAGACCCAGTACTTC
j_gene: TRBJ2-5
d_gene: TRBD1
abundance: .
v_gene: TRBV20-1

CDR3aa: CASTLAGGYNEQFF
CDR3nt: TGCGCCAGCACTTTAGCGGGGGGATACAATGAGCAGTTCTTC
j_gene: TRBJ2-1
d_gene: TRBD2
abundance: .
v_gene: TRBV5-1

CDR3aa: CSAGGGPKGTQYF
CDR3nt: TGCAGCGCGGGGGGGGGACCTAAAGGGACCCAGTACTTC
j_gene: TRBJ2-5
d_gene: TRBD2
abundance: .
v_gene: TRBV29-1

CDR3aa: CASSKEGVGGGDYTDTQYF
CDR3nt: TGTGCCAGCAGCAAAGAAGGTGTTGGCGGGGGAGACTACACAGATACGCAGTATTTT
j_gene: TRBJ2-3
d_gene: .
abundance: .
v_gene: TRBV21-1

CDR3aa: CASSPDSLAKNIQYF
CDR3nt: TGTGCCAGCAGCCCGGACTCGCTAGCCAAAAACATTCAGTACTTC
j_gene: TRBJ2-4
d_gene: .
abundance: .
v_gene: TRBV27

CDR3aa: CASSVAEGTGYKETQYF
CDR3nt: TGTGCCAGCAGCGTAGCTGAGGGGACAGGATACAAAGAGACCCAGTACTTC
j_gene: TRBJ2-5
d_gene: TRBD1
abundance: .
v_gene: TRBV9

CDR3aa: CASDRGPNSPLHF
CDR3nt: TGTGCCAGCGACAGGGGGCCCAATTCACCCCTCCACTTT
j_gene: TRBJ1-6
d_gene: TRBD1
abundance: few
v_gene: TRBV6-6

CDR3aa: CASSQLGQGFYSPLHF
CDR3nt: TGCGCCAGCAGCCAATTGGGACAGGGATTCTATTCACCCCTCCACTTT
j_gene: TRBJ1-6
d_gene: TRBD1
abundance: few
v_gene: TRBV4-1

CDR3aa: CASSQTGQPYEQYF
CDR3nt: TGTGCCAGCAGTCAGACCGGACAGCCCTACGAGCAGTACTTC
j_gene: TRBJ2-7
d_gene: .
abundance: few
v_gene: TRBV5-4

CDR3aa: CASSLFGGSNSPLHF
CDR3nt: TGTGCCAGCAGTTTATTCGGGGGGTCTAATTCACCCCTCCACTTT
j_gene: TRBJ1-6
d_gene: .
abundance: .
v_gene: TRBV27

CDR3aa: CASSLGDRGREQYF
CDR3nt: TGTGCCAGCAGTTTGGGTGACAGGGGGCGCGAGCAGTACTTC
j_gene: TRBJ2-7
d_gene: TRBD1
abundance: .
v_gene: TRBV27

CDR3aa: CASSLEGAGQETQYF
CDR3nt: TGTGCCAGCAGCTTGGAGGGGGCGGGCCAAGAGACCCAGTACTTC
j_gene: TRBJ2-5
d_gene: TRBD1
abundance: .
v_gene: TRBV5-4

CDR3aa: CAVGLQAPSQYF
CDR3nt: TGTGCAGTTGGGCTCCAAGCTCCGTCGCAGTATTTT
j_gene: TRBJ2-3
d_gene: .
abundance: .
v_gene: TRBV28

CDR3aa: CASRGQGLLHF
CDR3nt: TGTGCCAGCAGGGGACAGGGGCTCCTCCACTTT
j_gene: TRBJ1-6
d_gene: TRBD1
abundance: few
v_gene: TRBV6-5

CDR3aa: CSVGQGSYEQYF
CDR3nt: TGCAGCGTTGGACAGGGCTCCTACGAGCAGTACTTC
j_gene: TRBJ2-7
d_gene: TRBD1
abundance: .
v_gene: TRBV29-1

CDR3aa: CASSPGDNLPTDTQYF
CDR3nt: TGTGCCAGCAGCCCGGGGGACAATCTCCCCACAGATACGCAGTATTTT
j_gene: TRBJ2-3
d_gene: .
abundance: .
v_gene: TRBV9

CDR3aa: CASRSGVSGYEQYF
CDR3nt: TGTGCCAGCAGGTCAGGGGTTTCGGGCTACGAGCAGTACTTC
j_gene: TRBJ2-7
d_gene: .
abundance: .
v_gene: TRBV6-5

CDR3aa: CASSEPSGNTDTQYF
CDR3nt: TGTGCCAGCAGTGAACCTAGCGGAAACACAGATACGCAGTATTTT
j_gene: TRBJ2-3
d_gene: TRBD2
abundance: few
v_gene: TRBV25-1

CDR3aa: CASSVESPTGGAVHYGYTF
CDR3nt: TGTGCCAGCAGCGTCGAAAGCCCGACAGGGGGCGCGGTCCACTATGGCTACACCTTC
j_gene: TRBJ1-2
d_gene: TRBD1
abundance: few
v_gene: TRBV9

CDR3aa: CASSPTGFGYTF
CDR3nt: TGTGCCAGCAGTCCGACAGGGTTTGGCTACACCTTC
j_gene: TRBJ1-2
d_gene: TRBD1
abundance: many
v_gene: TRBV27

CDR3aa: CASSTPEYNSPLHF
CDR3nt: TGTGCCAGCAGCACTCCTGAGTATAATTCACCCCTCCACTTT
j_gene: TRBJ1-6
d_gene: .
abundance: few
v_gene: TRBV7-9

CDR3aa: CASSERSMGALWLQETQYF
CDR3nt: TGTGCCAGCAGTGAGAGGAGTATGGGCGCCTTGTGGTTACAAGAGACCCAGTACTTC
j_gene: TRBJ2-5
d_gene: .
abundance: .
v_gene: TRBV2

CDR3aa: CASSDFVGREAFF
CDR3nt: TGTGCCAGCAGTGATTTCGTTGGGAGGGAAGCTTTCTTT
j_gene: TRBJ1-1
d_gene: .
abundance: .
v_gene: TRBV2

CDR3aa: CASTVSDYGYTF
CDR3nt: TGTGCCAGCACTGTATCGGATTATGGCTACACCTTC
j_gene: TRBJ1-2
d_gene: .
abundance: .
v_gene: TRBV6-1

CDR3aa: CASSPTQGSRNYGYTF
CDR3nt: TGTGCCAGCAGTCCGACTCAGGGGAGTCGTAACTATGGCTACACCTTC
j_gene: TRBJ1-2
d_gene: .
abundance: .
v_gene: TRBV6-6

CDR3aa: CSVYHITEQYF
CDR3nt: TGCAGCGTTTACCACATTACCGAGCAGTACTTC
j_gene: TRBJ2-7
d_gene: .
abundance: few
v_gene: TRBV29-1

CDR3aa: CASMFSVQQFF
CDR3nt: TGTGCCAGCATGTTTTCGGTGCAGCAGTTCTTC
j_gene: TRBJ2-1
d_gene: .
abundance: .
v_gene: TRBV2

CDR3aa: CASRETGSFEPQHF
CDR3nt: TGTGCCAGCAGGGAGACAGGGTCGTTTGAGCCCCAGCATTTT
j_gene: TRBJ1-5
d_gene: TRBD1
abundance: many
v_gene: TRBV2

CDR3aa: CASSYPRGGAEAFF
CDR3nt: TGTGCCAGCAGTTACCCTAGGGGGGGCGCTGAAGCTTTCTTT
j_gene: TRBJ1-1
d_gene: .
abundance: .
v_gene: TRBV6-6

CDR3aa: CASSRWLPPGNTIYF
CDR3nt: TGTGCCAGCAGCAGATGGTTGCCCCCTGGAAACACCATATATTTT
j_gene: TRBJ1-3
d_gene: .
abundance: .
v_gene: TRBV21-1

CDR3aa: CASSLARQASNQPQHF
CDR3nt: TGTGCCAGCTCACTAGCCCGACAGGCGAGCAATCAGCCCCAGCATTTT
j_gene: TRBJ1-5
d_gene: .
abundance: few
v_gene: TRBV18

CDR3aa: CASSLNPLLAGYYEQYF
CDR3nt: TGTGCCAGCAGCCTTAACCCTCTGCTCGCGGGGTACTACGAGCAGTACTTC
j_gene: TRBJ2-7
d_gene: .
abundance: .
v_gene: TRBV11-2

CDR3aa: CASSLDYQETQYF
CDR3nt: TGTGCCAGCAGCCTAGATTACCAAGAGACCCAGTACTTC
j_gene: TRBJ2-5
d_gene: .
abundance: few
v_gene: TRBV9

CDR3aa: CASSVTRLAVYEQYF
CDR3nt: TGTGCCAGCAGTGTTACCAGACTGGCTGTCTACGAGCAGTACTTC
j_gene: TRBJ2-7
d_gene: .
abundance: .
v_gene: TRBV27

CDR3aa: CASSLAQPFGGYGYTF
CDR3nt: TGTGCCAGCAGCTTGGCGCAGCCCTTCGGCGGCTATGGCTACACCTTC
j_gene: TRBJ1-2
d_gene: .
abundance: few
v_gene: TRBV5-6

CDR3aa: CASSRGDQPQHF
CDR3nt: TGCGCCAGCAGCCGGGGGGATCAGCCCCAGCATTTT
j_gene: TRBJ1-5
d_gene: .
abundance: once
v_gene: TRBV4-1

CDR3aa: CASSYSRQNYGYTF
CDR3nt: TGTGCCAGCAGTTACTCCAGGCAGAACTATGGCTACACCTTC
j_gene: TRBJ1-2
d_gene: .
abundance: .
v_gene: TRBV6-6

CDR3aa: CASSIVTGGVWHTEAFF
CDR3nt: TGTGCCAGTAGTATAGTGACAGGGGGCGTTTGGCACACTGAAGCTTTCTTT
j_gene: TRBJ1-1
d_gene: TRBD1
abundance: few
v_gene: TRBV19

CDR3aa: CATSSAGQGAFYEQYF
CDR3nt: TGTGCCACCAGCAGTGCCGGACAGGGGGCTTTCTACGAGCAGTACTTC
j_gene: TRBJ2-7
d_gene: TRBD1
abundance: .
v_gene: TRBV15

CDR3aa: CASSRDRVGEQYF
CDR3nt: TGTGCCAGCAGCCGGGACAGGGTAGGCGAGCAGTACTTC
j_gene: TRBJ2-7
d_gene: TRBD1
abundance: .
v_gene: TRBV7-9

CDR3aa: CASSVGSGVSYNEQFF
CDR3nt: TGTGCCAGCAGCGTAGGTAGCGGGGTCTCCTACAATGAGCAGTTCTTC
j_gene: TRBJ2-1
d_gene: TRBD2
abundance: once
v_gene: TRBV9

CDR3aa: CASSPHATGSNSPLHF
CDR3nt: TGCGCCAGCAGCCCCCACGCGACAGGGTCTAATTCACCCCTCCACTTT
j_gene: TRBJ1-6
d_gene: TRBD1
abundance: .
v_gene: TRBV5-1

CDR3aa: CASSYGSAGETEAFF
CDR3nt: TGTGCCAGCAGTTATGGTTCGGCAGGCGAGACTGAAGCTTTCTTT
j_gene: TRBJ1-1
d_gene: .
abundance: .
v_gene: TRBV6-5

CDR3aa: CASSPGAVGEKLFF
CDR3nt: TGTGCCAGCAGCCCAGGCGCGGTCGGCGAAAAACTGTTTTTT
j_gene: TRBJ1-4
d_gene: .
abundance: .
v_gene: TRBV7-9

CDR3aa: CASSFNRPGPYEQYF
CDR3nt: TGTGCCAGCAGCTTCAACCGCCCGGGGCCCTACGAGCAGTACTTC
j_gene: TRBJ2-7
d_gene: .
abundance: .
v_gene: TRBV13